This TCR beta chain was sequenced for a study of persistence of HIV-infected CD4 T cells. The study's findings and limits: Proviral oligoclonality tracked with TCR oligoclonality within the same sorted cells.

The CDR3 is 15 residues long. The germline V and J ends were trimmed by 11 bases and 6 bases, with 23 bases remaining between them. The germline CDR1 and CDR2 sequences are MNHEY and SVGAGI. The immunoSEQ assay was version 4, run in survey mode. Method: immunoSEQ multiplex PCR; TCRdb's copy keeps in-frame clones and lacks some. The table lists approximately 20,000 clones, about 62% of them singletons. Turning to this clone: Antigen specificity is unknown.

The stimulus was an HIV-1 Gag 15-mer peptide pool, about 1 ug/peptide/mL. Sorting of responding CD4+ T cells relied on upregulated CD40 ligand together with CD69. Undetectable plasma HIV-1 RNA below 50 copies/mL lasted at least 4 years. The sequence was obtained from an adult woman with HIV who was CMV-seropositive. This sequence joins TRBV6-5 and TRBJ2-1, with D possibly matching TRBD1 (7 bases). Specimen: CD4+ T cells sorted from PBMCs after 18-hour stimulation, collected from a patient who received antiretroviral therapy. The CDR3 loop is CAVEGGGGIRNEQFF. In nucleotides, the CDR3 is TGTGCCGTGGAAGGAGGGGGCGGGATTCGCAATGAGCAGTTCTTC.